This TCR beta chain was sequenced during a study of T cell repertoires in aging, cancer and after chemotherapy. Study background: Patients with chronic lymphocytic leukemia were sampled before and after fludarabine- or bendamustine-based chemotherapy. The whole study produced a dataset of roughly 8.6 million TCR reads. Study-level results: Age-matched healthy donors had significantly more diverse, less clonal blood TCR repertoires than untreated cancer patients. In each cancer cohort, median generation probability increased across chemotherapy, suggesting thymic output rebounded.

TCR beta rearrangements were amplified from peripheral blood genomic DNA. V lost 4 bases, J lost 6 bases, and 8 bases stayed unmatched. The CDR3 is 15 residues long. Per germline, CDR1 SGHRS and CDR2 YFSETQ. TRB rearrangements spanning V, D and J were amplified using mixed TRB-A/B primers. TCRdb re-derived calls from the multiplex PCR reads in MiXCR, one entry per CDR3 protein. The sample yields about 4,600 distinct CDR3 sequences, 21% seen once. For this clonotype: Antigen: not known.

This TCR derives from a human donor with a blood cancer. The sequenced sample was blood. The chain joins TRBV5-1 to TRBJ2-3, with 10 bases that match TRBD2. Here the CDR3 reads CASSTERGGRDTQYF. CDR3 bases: TGCGCCAGCAGCACCGAGCGGGGGGGCCGGGATACGCAGTATTTT. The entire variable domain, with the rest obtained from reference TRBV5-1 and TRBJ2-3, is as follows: KAGVTQTPRYLIKTRGQQVTLSCSPISGHRSVSWYQQTPGQGLQFLFEYFSETQRNKGNFPGRFSGRQFSNSRSEMNVSTLELGDSALYLCASSTERGGRDTQYFGPGTRLTVL.